This TCR beta chain originates from a study of regulatory T cells in long-lasting Graves disease. This clonotype was observed at least ten times. Its antigen is currently unknown. Study results and limitations: There were preferences for TRBV28, TRBJ1-2 and TRBJ2-5 in persistent disease.

To make TCR beta libraries, researchers used iRepertoire HTBI primers and Arm-PCR of CDR3 regions. In the original workflow: Identification of gene segments yielded approximately 62 TRBV and around 13 TRBJ across samples. Using its own MiXCR run on the multiplex PCR reads, TCRdb lists one record per CDR3 protein. TCRdb's processing, not the authors', yielded these V and J calls. Counted here are about 540,000 distinct CDR3 sequences, less than 15% occurring once; the ten biggest clones make up under 10%. Time point in this sample: newly diagnosed GD, antithyroid drugs for less than 3 months. The TCR library was made from RNA extracted from PBMCs. The germline gives CDR1 SNHLY, CDR2 FYNNEI. The CDR3 has 14 residues. V was clipped by 7 bases and J by 0 bases, with 9 bases between them. This sample was also put to use in a study of T cells in Graves' hyperthyroidism and ophthalmopathy. This second report adds: Absence of ophthalmopathy progression within 18 months defined stable Graves' hyperthyroidism. Uncontrolled infection, other autoimmune disease, pregnancy or lactation led to exclusion.

The gene calls are TRBV2 and TRBJ1-4; TRBD1 might be the D (5 bases). The material was peripheral blood mononuclear cells (PBMCs), obtained at new diagnosis, from a patient treated with antithyroid drugs. This clonotype was obtained from a man in his thirties or forties with Graves disease. CDR3 DNA: TGTGCCAGCAAGGACAAATCAACTAATGAAAAACTGTTTTTT. Its protein product is CASKDKSTNEKLFF.